The source of this TCR beta chain is a study of cytomegalovirus exposure and HLA in healthy donors. Whole-study results and caveats: Data from an earlier analysis indicated that most TCR beta V segments were productive either about 87% or about 30% of the time.

This clone came up a few times. The target antigen is unknown. This PCR relied on a set of 60 Vbeta primers and 13 Jbeta primers. Sequencing used immunoSEQ multiplex PCR; TCRdb keeps in-frame clones, though not all of them. The sample consists of 70,000 to 95,000 clones, 78% of them appearing once. The sample taken for sequencing was PBMCs. The sequence was collected from a man in his forties in good health and CMV-seronegative.

This chain's CDR3 is CASRNPRTSHRDTIYF. The CDR3 nucleotides are TGTGCCAGCAGAAACCCCCGGACTTCCCACCGGGACACCATATATTTT. The chain joins TRBV28 to TRBJ1-3; no clear D. This CDR3 region has 16 residues. Trimming removed 6 bases from V and 8 bases from J, with 23 bases in between. CDR1 and CDR2 (germline): MDHEN, SYDVKM.